This T cell receptor beta chain was recovered during a study of spatial heterogeneity in lung cancer. Study context: The donors, 72 patients with untreated early-stage non-small cell lung cancer, provided the samples.

As for time point: blood at routine non-recurrence follow-up after resection. This clonotype was seen many times. Its antigen is still unknown. Study-wide results and caveats: Follow-up blood showed ubiquitous expanded tumor TCRs less than blood at resection did.

Every individual TCR cDNA molecule carried its own unique molecular identifier, which allowed correction of PCR and sequencing errors. TCRdb reanalysed the 5' RACE reads using MiXCR and keeps one entry per CDR3 protein. Of under 150,000 distinct CDR3 sequences listed, 10% to 13% are singletons. CDR1 SGHVS and CDR2 FQNEAQ come from the germline V gene. The CDR3 has 16 residues. Trimming took 3 bases from V and 8 from J; bases not matched to a gene: 9. This rearrangement joins TRBV7-8 to TRBJ2-1; the match to TRBD1 covers 11 bases. Sample: PBMCs, taken at follow-up. The TCR sequence derives from a female donor with early-stage non-small cell lung cancer. The CDR3 DNA is TGTGCCAGCAGCTTGAGACCGGGACAGGGGGTGGATGAGCAGTTCTTC. Its translation: CASSLRPGQGVDEQFF.